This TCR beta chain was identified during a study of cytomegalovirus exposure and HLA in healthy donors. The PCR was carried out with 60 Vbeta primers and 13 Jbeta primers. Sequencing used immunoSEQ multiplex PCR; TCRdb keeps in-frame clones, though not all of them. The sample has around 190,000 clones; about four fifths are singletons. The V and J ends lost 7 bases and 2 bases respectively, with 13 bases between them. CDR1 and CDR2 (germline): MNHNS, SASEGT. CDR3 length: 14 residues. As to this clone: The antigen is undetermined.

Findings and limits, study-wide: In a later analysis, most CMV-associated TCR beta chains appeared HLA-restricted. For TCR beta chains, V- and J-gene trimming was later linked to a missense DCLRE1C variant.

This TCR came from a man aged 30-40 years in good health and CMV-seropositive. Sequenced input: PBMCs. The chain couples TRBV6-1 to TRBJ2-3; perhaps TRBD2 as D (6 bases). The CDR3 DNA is TGTGCCAGCATACGGGGGATTTCCACAGATACGCAGTATTTT. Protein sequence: CASIRGISTDTQYF.